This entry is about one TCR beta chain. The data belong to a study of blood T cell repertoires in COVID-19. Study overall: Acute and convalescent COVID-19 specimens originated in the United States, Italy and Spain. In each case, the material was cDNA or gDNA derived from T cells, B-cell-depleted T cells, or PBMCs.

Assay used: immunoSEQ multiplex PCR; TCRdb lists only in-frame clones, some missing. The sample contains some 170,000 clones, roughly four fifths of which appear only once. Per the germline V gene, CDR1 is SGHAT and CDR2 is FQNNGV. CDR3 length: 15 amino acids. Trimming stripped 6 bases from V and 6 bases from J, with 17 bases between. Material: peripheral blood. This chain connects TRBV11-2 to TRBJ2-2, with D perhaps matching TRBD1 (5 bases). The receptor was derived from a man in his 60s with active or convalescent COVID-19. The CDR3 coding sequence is TGTGCCAGCAGATCTCAGGGCAAGGGGTCCGGGGAGCTGTTTTTT. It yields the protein CASRSQGKGSGELFF.